Below, 27 T cell receptor beta chains from the same sample are listed, as sequenced in a study of PD-1 blockade in mismatch repair-deficient tumors. The method was immunoSEQ multiplex PCR; TCRdb's version includes in-frame clones alone and lacks a portion of them. The table has some 120,000 clones, roughly nine tenths seen once; the top ten hold roughly 12%. Sequences were derived from peripheral blood, sampled 44 weeks after starting pembrolizumab. These receptors all come from an adult with mismatch repair-deficient cancer.

The CDR3 region is CASSQDGTSINEQFF. The CDR3 DNA follows: TGTGCCAGCAGCCAAGACGGGACTAGTATTAATGAGCAGTTCTTC. The chain is built from TRBV4-2 and TRBJ2-1, with 8 bases lining up with TRBD2. Germline V gene lookup returns CDR1 LGHNA and CDR2 YNFKEQ. The junction had 5 bases not matched to a gene; V was cut back by 0 bases and J by 7 bases. CDR3 length equals 15 residues.

The V gene is TRBV7-6, the J gene TRBJ2-1; D ambiguous. Germline V lookup: CDR1 SGHVS, CDR2 FNYEAQ. The CDR3 consists of 12 residues. The germline V and J ends were trimmed by 1 base and 11 bases, with 9 bases remaining between them. As DNA, the CDR3 is TGTGCCAGCAGCTTAGACGGCTCCAAGCAGTTCTTC. It translates to CASSLDGSKQFF.

The chain recombines TRBV5-1 with TRBJ2-7, with D maybe TRBD2 (6 bases). The CDR3 contains 12 residues. V shed 4 bases and J shed 5 bases, with 10 bases lying between them. The V gene's germline CDR1 is SGHRS and CDR2 YFSETQ. DNA of the CDR3: TGCGCCAGCAGCCCGGGAGTCCACGAGCAGTACTTC. It yields the protein CASSPGVHEQYF.

Written as DNA, the CDR3 is TGTGCCAGCAGCTTAGAAGGGGGTTTTTATGAAAAACTGTTTTTT. Its protein is CASSLEGGFYEKLFF. The V and J genes are TRBV7-9 and TRBJ1-4; D might be TRBD1 (6 bases). Trimming removed 1 base from V and 6 bases from J, with 12 bases in between. This CDR3 spans 15 amino acids. Germline loops: CDR1 SEHNR, CDR2 FQNEAQ (reference sequence).

V is TRBV6-5 and J is TRBJ2-3; 7 bases are a match to TRBD1. Germline V lookup: CDR1 MNHEY, CDR2 SVGAGI. The CDR3 covers 15 residues. The V and J ends lost 0 bases and 4 bases, in that order; junction bases with no gene match: 4. In DNA, the CDR3 is TGTGCCAGCAGTTACTCAACAGGGGAGCCAGATACGCAGTATTTT. This encodes CASSYSTGEPDTQYF.

This clone was picked up a small number of times. CDR3 coding DNA: TGTGCCAGCAGCCGCCTAGGGGTCGGGGAGCAGTACTTC. Its protein is CASSRLGVGEQYF. V and J are TRBV27 and TRBJ2-7, with D perhaps TRBD1 (5 bases). V was clipped by 6 bases and J by 7 bases, with 16 bases between them. The CDR3 is 13 amino acids. CDR1 MNHEY and CDR2 SMNVEV come from the germline V gene (reference sequence).

This clone has only a few counts. The chain employs TRBV7-9 and TRBJ1-1, with unresolved D. V was trimmed by 0 bases and J by 3 bases, leaving 8 bases between them. This CDR3 is built from 14 residues. Germline CDR1 and CDR2: SEHNR and FQNEAQ (reference sequence). The DNA of the CDR3 is TGTGCCAGCAGCTTAGCGCCCGGGGACACTGAAGCTTTCTTT. Translated, it gives CASSLAPGDTEAFF.

The chain is built from TRBV29-1 and TRBJ2-1, with TRBD2 as a possible D gene (6 bases). The CDR3 is 15 amino acids. Germline lookup yields CDR1 SQVTM and CDR2 ANQGSEA. Deletions cut 1 base from V and 5 bases from J, with 15 bases between. CDR3: CSVEGTTAWDNEQFF. The CDR3, as DNA: TGCAGCGTTGAAGGGACTACCGCCTGGGACAATGAGCAGTTCTTC.

V and J are TRBV5-1 and TRBJ2-1; no firm D call. The CDR3 runs to 13 residues. V lost 7 bases to trimming and J lost 8 bases, with 16 bases between them. Germline V gene data show CDR1 as SGHRS and CDR2 as YFSETQ. The CDR3 sequence is CASSGFFGDEQFF. DNA of the CDR3: TGCGCCAGCTCCGGTTTTTTTGGGGATGAGCAGTTCTTC.

V gene TRBV30 combines with J gene TRBJ2-7; perhaps TRBD1 as D (6 bases). Germline V gives CDR1 GTSNPN, CDR2 SVGIG (reference sequence). Trimming took 0 bases from V and 2 from J, leaving 17 bases between them. This CDR3 is built from 16 residues. CDR3: CAWSVTPDRTTYEQYF. The CDR3 DNA is TGTGCCTGGAGTGTAACGCCAGACAGGACCACCTACGAGCAGTACTTC.

The CDR3 DNA reads as TGCGCCAGCAGCCGCACAGGGGGCAATCAGCCCCAGCATTTT. This gives the protein CASSRTGGNQPQHF. The chain has TRBV4-1 and TRBJ1-5; 7 nucleotides match TRBD1. V shed 4 bases, J shed 2 bases, and the junction held 2 bases outside the gene matches. The CDR3 is made up of 14 amino acids. The germline gives CDR1 MGHRA, CDR2 YSYEKL.

This clone was seen only a few times. The V call is TRBV28, the J call TRBJ1-5; 10 nucleotides match TRBD1. CDR3 length: 14 amino acids. CDR1 and CDR2 from the germline V gene are MDHEN and SYDVKM. V dropped 6 bases and J dropped 5; count of bases not matched to a gene: 4. CDR3 sequence: CASSRDRGHQPQHF. The DNA of the CDR3 is TGTGCCAGCAGCCGGGACAGGGGTCATCAGCCCCAGCATTTT. Full variable domain (rest looked up from reference TRBV28 and TRBJ1-5): DVKVTQSSRYLVKRTGEKVFLECVQDMDHENMFWYRQDPGLGLRLIYFSYDVKMKEKGDIPEGYSVSREKKERFSLILESASTNQTSMYLCASSRDRGHQPQHFGDGTRLSIL.

V and J are TRBV5-4 and TRBJ2-3; the match to TRBD2 covers 12 bases. Looked up from germline, CDR1 is SGHNT and CDR2 is YYREEE (reference sequence). The length of the CDR3 is 17 residues. Trimming cost V 0 bases and J 3 bases; bases outside gene matches: 5. CDR3 nucleotides: TGTGCCAGCAGCTTGGCCCGACTAGCGGGAGAGACAGATACGCAGTATTTT. Translated: CASSLARLAGETDTQYF.

V usage is TRBV7-2 and J usage is TRBJ2-1; D gene unclear. V lost 3 bases to trimming and J lost 9 bases, with 6 bases between them. The germline gives CDR1 SGHTA, CDR2 FQGNSA. CDR3 size: 11 residues. The CDR3 loop reads CASSFSPEQFF. DNA for the CDR3: TGTGCCAGCAGCTTTAGCCCTGAGCAGTTCTTC.

The chain is built from TRBV18 and TRBJ1-1, with D hard to call. Trimming took off 7 bases at V and 1 base at J, with 16 bases between the two ends. The V gene's germline CDR1 is KGHSH and CDR2 LQKENI. The CDR3 is 15 amino acids. CDR3 sequence reads: CASLGPIAGNTEAFF. CDR3 coding DNA: TGTGCCAGCTTAGGACCGATCGCGGGGAACACTGAAGCTTTCTTT.

This clone was counted between two and nine times. The chain couples TRBV11-3 to TRBJ2-1; possibly TRBD2 for D (5 bases). The CDR3 has 15 amino acids. V shed 2 bases and J shed 0 bases, with 8 bases lying between them. The germline gives CDR1 SGHNT, CDR2 YENEEA. The CDR3 coding sequence is TGTGCCAGCAGCTTACGGGGATGCTCCTACAATGAGCAGTTCTTC. Its translation is CASSLRGCSYNEQFF.

The gene calls are TRBV5-5 and TRBJ2-7; 11 bases match TRBD1. The J segment lost 4 bases and the V segment lost 4 bases, leaving 4 bases of the junction unmatched. Germline V gene sequence: CDR1 SGHKS, CDR2 YYEKEE (reference sequence). The CDR3 runs to 14 residues. The CDR3 DNA is TGTGCCAGCAGCAGCGGACAGGGGGCGTACGAGCAGTACTTC. This encodes CASSSGQGAYEQYF.

DNA for the CDR3: TGTGCCATCACCCCTTCCGGGACAGGGGACGAGCAGTACTTC. Translated: CAITPSGTGDEQYF. The V call is TRBV10-3, the J call TRBJ2-7, with TRBD1 matching 10 bases. Germline CDR1 reads ENHRY; CDR2 reads SYGVKD. This CDR3 has 14 residues. V shed 7 bases, J shed 5 bases, and the junction held 8 bases outside the gene matches.

This clone was found once. The chain uses TRBV19 and TRBJ2-4, with D maybe TRBD1 (7 bases). Germline CDR1 reads LNHDA; CDR2 reads SQIVND (reference sequence). CDR3 length: 15 residues. Trimming stripped 9 bases from V and 0 bases from J, with 15 bases between. CDR3 sequence: CASSRGDLAKNIQYF. In nucleotides, the CDR3 is TGTGCCAGCAGCAGGGGGGACTTAGCCAAAAACATTCAGTACTTC.

The V call is TRBV19, the J call TRBJ2-2; D gene uncertain. Germline V gives CDR1 LNHDA, CDR2 SQIVND (reference sequence). The V gene lost 3 bases and the J gene lost 0 bases, with 5 bases spanning the gap. The CDR3 covers 14 residues. CDR3: CASSIGANTGELFF. Written as DNA, the CDR3 is TGTGCCAGTAGTATTGGGGCGAACACCGGGGAGCTGTTTTTT.

The rearrangement links TRBV13 to TRBJ1-3, with 7 positions matching TRBD1. Looked up from germline, CDR1 is PRHDT and CDR2 is FYEKMQ (reference sequence). The CDR3 spans 12 residues. J gave up 11 bases and V 4 bases, and 5 bases lay outside the gene matches. In DNA, the CDR3 is TGTGCCAGCAGCTCGACAGGGAGGTCCATATATTTT. Amino acids: CASSSTGRSIYF. The entire variable domain, with the rest obtained from reference TRBV13 and TRBJ1-3, is as follows: AAGVIQSPRHLIKEKRETATLKCYPIPRHDTVYWYQQGPGQDPQFLISFYEKMQSDKGSIPDRFSAQQFSDYHSELNMSSLELGDSALYFCASSSTGRSIYFGEGSWLTVV.

The chain uses TRBV27 and TRBJ1-1; D remains unclear. There are 13 residues in the CDR3. The ends were cut back, 4 bases at V and 1 base at J, with 7 bases in the middle. CDR1 is MNHEY, CDR2 SMNVEV, per germline (reference sequence). CDR3 sequence reads: CASSYGKNTEAFF. CDR3 nucleotides: TGTGCCAGCAGTTATGGCAAGAACACTGAAGCTTTCTTT.

The chain has TRBV2 and TRBJ1-3; no clear D gene. The CDR3 spans 14 residues. V lost 6 bases, J lost 1 base, and 10 bases lay in between. Germline values: CDR1 SNHLY, CDR2 FYNNEI. In DNA form, the CDR3 reads TGTGCCAGCAGCATACACTCTTCTGGAAACACCATATATTTT. Protein product: CASSIHSSGNTIYF. The variable domain in full, completed from reference TRBV2 and TRBJ1-3, reads EPEVTQTPSHQVTQMGQEVILRCVPISNHLYFYWYRQILGQKVEFLVSFYNNEISEKSEIFDDQFSVERPDGSNFTLKIRSTKLEDSAMYFCASSIHSSGNTIYFGEGSWLTVV.

The V and J genes are TRBV5-4 and TRBJ2-7; maybe TRBD1 (5 bases). The CDR3 contains 14 residues. V was pared by 1 base and J by 5 bases, with 13 bases between. Germline assignment: CDR1 SGHNT and CDR2 YYREEE (reference sequence). CDR3 region: CASSLWGFVNEQYF. CDR3 nucleotides: TGTGCCAGCAGCTTGTGGGGCTTCGTTAACGAGCAGTACTTC.

This chain connects TRBV7-9 to TRBJ1-4, with no clear D. Trimming pared 3 bases from V and 4 bases from J, leaving 18 bases between. Looked up from germline, CDR1 is SEHNR and CDR2 is FQNEAQ (reference sequence). The CDR3 is made up of 17 amino acids. This CDR3 is CASSFSSFVGHNEKLFF. The CDR3 DNA follows: TGTGCCAGCAGCTTTTCCTCCTTCGTAGGGCATAATGAAAAACTGTTTTTT.

This chain links TRBV6-1 with TRBJ2-7, with D possibly being TRBD1 (6 bases). CDR3 size: 13 residues. V lost 1 base, J lost 3 bases, and 7 bases lay in between. Per germline, CDR1 MNHNS and CDR2 SASEGT. Here the CDR3 reads CASSEVQGYEQYF. CDR3 bases: TGTGCCAGCAGTGAAGTACAGGGCTACGAGCAGTACTTC.

J is TRBJ2-1 and V is TRBV6-4, with 9 nucleotides matching TRBD2. This CDR3 contains 15 residues. The germline CDR1 and CDR2 sequences are MRHNA and SNTAGT. The V and J ends lost 4 bases and 5 bases, in that order; junction bases with no gene match: 6. CDR3 DNA: TGTGCCAGCAGTGCCGCTAGCGGGACCCACAATGAGCAGTTCTTC. Encoded protein: CASSAASGTHNEQFF.